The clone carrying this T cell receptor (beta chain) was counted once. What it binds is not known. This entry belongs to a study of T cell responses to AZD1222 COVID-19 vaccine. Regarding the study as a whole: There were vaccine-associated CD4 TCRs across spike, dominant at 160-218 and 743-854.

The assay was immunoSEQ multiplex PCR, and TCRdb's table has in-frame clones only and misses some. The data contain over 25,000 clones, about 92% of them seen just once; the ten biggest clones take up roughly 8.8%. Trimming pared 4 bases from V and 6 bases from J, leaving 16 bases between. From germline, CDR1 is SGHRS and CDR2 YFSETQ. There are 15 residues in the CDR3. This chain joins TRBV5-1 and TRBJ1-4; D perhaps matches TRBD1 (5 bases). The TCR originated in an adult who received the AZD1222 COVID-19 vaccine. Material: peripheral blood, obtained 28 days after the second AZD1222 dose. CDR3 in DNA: TGCGCCAGCAGCCCCCTACCAGGGAATGATGAAAAACTGTTTTTT. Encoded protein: CASSPLPGNDEKLFF.